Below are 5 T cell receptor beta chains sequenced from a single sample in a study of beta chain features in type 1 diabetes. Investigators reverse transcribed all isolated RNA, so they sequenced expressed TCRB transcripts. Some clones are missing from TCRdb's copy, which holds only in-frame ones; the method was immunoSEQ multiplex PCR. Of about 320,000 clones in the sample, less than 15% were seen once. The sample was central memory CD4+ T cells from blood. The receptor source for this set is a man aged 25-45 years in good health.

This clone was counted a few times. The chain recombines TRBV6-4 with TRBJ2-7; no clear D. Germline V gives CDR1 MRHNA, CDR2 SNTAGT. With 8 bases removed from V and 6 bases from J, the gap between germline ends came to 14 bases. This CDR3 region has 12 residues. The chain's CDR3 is CASPLIGPEQYV. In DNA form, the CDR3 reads TGTGCCAGCCCCTTGATCGGCCCCGAGCAGTACGTC.

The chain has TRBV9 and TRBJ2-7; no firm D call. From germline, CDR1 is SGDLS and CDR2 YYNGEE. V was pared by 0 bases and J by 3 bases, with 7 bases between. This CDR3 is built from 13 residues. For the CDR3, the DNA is TGTGCCAGCAGCGTAGATCGGAACTACGAGCAGTACGTC. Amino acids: CASSVDRNYEQYV.

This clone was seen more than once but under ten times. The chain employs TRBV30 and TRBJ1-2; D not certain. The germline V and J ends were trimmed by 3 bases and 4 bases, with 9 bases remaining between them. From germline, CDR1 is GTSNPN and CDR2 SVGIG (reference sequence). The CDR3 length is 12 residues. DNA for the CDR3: TGTGCCTGGAGCAGGAAGATCTATGGCTACACCTTC. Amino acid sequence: CAWSRKIYGYTF.

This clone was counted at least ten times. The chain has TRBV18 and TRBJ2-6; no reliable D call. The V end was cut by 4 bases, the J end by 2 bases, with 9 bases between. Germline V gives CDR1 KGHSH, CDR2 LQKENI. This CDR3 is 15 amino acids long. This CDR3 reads CASSRKAAGANVLTF. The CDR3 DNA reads TGTGCCAGCTCACGGAAGGCAGCTGGGGCCAACGTCCTGACTTTC.

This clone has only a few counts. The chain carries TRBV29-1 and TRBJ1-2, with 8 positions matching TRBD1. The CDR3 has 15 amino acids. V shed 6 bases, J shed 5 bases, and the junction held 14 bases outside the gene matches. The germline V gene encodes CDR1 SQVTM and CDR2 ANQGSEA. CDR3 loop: CSVRRQGPEIYGYTF. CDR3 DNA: TGCAGCGTCCGTAGACAGGGGCCAGAAATATATGGCTACACCTTC.